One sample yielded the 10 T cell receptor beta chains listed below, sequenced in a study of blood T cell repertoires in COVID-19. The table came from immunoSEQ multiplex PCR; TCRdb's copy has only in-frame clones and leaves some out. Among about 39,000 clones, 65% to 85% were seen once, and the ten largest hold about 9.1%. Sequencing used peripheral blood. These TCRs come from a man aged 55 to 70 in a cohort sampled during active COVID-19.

The CDR3: CASSKLGGTGVSPLHF. For the CDR3, the DNA is TGTGCCAGCAGCAAACTAGGCGGGACAGGGGTTTCACCCCTCCACTTT. V is TRBV21-1 and J is TRBJ1-6; no check of the table's D call, TRBD1, against the DNA was made. TRBV21-1 corresponds to a pseudogene. The CDR3 length is 16 residues.

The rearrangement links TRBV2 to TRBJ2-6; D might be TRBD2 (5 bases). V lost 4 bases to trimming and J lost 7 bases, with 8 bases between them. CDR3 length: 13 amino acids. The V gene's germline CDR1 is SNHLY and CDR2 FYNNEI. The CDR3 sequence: CASSVEGANVLTF. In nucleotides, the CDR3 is TGTGCCAGCAGTGTAGAGGGAGCCAACGTCCTGACTTTC.

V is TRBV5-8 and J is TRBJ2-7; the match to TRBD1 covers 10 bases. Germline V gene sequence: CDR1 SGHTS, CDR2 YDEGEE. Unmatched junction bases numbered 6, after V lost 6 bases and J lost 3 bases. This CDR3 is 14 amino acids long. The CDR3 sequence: CASKRGQGIYEQYF. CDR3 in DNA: TGTGCCAGCAAACGGGGACAGGGGATCTACGAGCAGTACTTC.

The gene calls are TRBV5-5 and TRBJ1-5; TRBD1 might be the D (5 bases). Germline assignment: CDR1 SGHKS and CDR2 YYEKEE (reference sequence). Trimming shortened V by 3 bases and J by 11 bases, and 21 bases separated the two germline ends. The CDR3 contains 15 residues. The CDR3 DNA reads TGTGCCAGCAGCTCCCCGGGGGAGGGGAAGTGGACCCAGCATTTT. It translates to CASSSPGEGKWTQHF.

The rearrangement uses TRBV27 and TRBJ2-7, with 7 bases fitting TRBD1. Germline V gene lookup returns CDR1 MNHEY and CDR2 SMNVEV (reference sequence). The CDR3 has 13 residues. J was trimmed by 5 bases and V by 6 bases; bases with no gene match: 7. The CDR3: CASRDRLTDEQYF. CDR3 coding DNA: TGTGCCAGCAGGGACAGGTTAACGGACGAGCAGTACTTC.

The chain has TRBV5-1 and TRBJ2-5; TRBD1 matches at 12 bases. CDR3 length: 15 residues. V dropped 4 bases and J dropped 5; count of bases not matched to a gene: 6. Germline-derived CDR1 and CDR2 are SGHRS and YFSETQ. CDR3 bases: TGCGCCAGCAGCACGGGGACAGGGGGCGTTGAGACCCAGTACTTC. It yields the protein CASSTGTGGVETQYF.

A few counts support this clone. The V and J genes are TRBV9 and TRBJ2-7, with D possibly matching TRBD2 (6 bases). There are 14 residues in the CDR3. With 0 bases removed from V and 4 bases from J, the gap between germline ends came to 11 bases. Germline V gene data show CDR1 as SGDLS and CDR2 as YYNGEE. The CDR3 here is CASSVVAGIYEQYF. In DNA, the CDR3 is TGTGCCAGCAGCGTAGTGGCGGGAATATACGAGCAGTACTTC.

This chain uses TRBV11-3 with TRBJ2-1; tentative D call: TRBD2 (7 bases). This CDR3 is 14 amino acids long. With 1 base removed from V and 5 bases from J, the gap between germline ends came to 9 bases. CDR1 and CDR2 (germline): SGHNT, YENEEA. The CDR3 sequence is CASSLGGGHNEQFF. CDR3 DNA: TGTGCCAGCAGCTTAGGGGGGGGCCACAATGAGCAGTTCTTC.

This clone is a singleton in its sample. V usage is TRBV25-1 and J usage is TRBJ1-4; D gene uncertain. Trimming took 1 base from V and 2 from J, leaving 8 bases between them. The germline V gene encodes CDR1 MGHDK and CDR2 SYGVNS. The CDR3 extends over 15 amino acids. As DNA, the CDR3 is TGTGCCAGCAGTGAATCCGGGATCACTAATGAAAAACTGTTTTTT. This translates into CASSESGITNEKLFF.

The CDR3 sequence is CASSVGSLVRTDTQYF. The CDR3 DNA reads TGTGCCAGCAGCGTAGGGAGTCTAGTACGTACAGATACGCAGTATTTT. The V and J genes are TRBV9 and TRBJ2-3; D remains unclear. This CDR3 comprises 16 residues. Germline loops: CDR1 SGDLS, CDR2 YYNGEE. Between the trimmed V and J ends, which lost 0 bases and 3 bases, there was a span of 14 bases.